Sequencing of this T cell receptor beta chain was carried out in a study of early T cells in non-severe SARS-CoV-2 infection. Study-level background: RNA in bulk from unsorted whole blood was sequenced, and chains were unpaired.

Individual cDNA molecules each received unique molecular identifiers attached to them. Using its own MiXCR run on the 5' RACE reads, TCRdb lists one record per CDR3 protein. Of some 120,000 distinct CDR3 sequences in the sample, under 15% were seen once. Regarding the study as a whole: There was a bias toward anti-spike CD8 responses in VDJdb matching, which missed private and CD4 specificities.

The sample holds a few counts of this clonotype. The target antigen is unknown. The clonotype was recovered from an adult who was a healthcare worker with PCR-confirmed SARS-CoV-2 infection or an uninfected control (not recorded which). The sequencing sample was made of whole blood.

CDR3 bases: TGCGCCAGCAGCTTGGGGTACAGGGGAATATCTGATGGCTACACCTTC. Its translation: CASSLGYRGISDGYTF. The gene calls are TRBV5-1 and TRBJ1-2; 7 positions match TRBD1. The CDR3 has 16 residues. CDR1 and CDR2 from the germline V gene are SGHRS and YFSETQ. V lost 0 bases and J lost 6; bases outside the gene matches: 11.